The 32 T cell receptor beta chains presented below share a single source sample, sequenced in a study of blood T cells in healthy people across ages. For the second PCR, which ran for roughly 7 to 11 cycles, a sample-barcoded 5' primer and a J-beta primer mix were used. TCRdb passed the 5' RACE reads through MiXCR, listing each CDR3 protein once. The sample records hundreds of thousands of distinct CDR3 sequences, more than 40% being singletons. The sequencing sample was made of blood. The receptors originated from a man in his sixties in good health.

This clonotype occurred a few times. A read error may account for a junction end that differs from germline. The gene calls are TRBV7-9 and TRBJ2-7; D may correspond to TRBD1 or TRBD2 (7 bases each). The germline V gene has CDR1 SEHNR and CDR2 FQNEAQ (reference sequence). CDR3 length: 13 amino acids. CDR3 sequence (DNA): TGCGCCAGCAGCCCAGGGGGGGCCTACGAGCAGTACTTC. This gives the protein CASSPGGAYEQYF.

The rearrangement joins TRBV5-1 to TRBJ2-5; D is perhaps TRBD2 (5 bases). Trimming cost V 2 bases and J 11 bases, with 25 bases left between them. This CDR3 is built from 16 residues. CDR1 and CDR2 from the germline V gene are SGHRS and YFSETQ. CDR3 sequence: CASSFLGSVSIGEQYF. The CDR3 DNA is TGCGCCAGCAGCTTTCTGGGGTCAGTATCAATTGGGGAGCAGTACTTC.

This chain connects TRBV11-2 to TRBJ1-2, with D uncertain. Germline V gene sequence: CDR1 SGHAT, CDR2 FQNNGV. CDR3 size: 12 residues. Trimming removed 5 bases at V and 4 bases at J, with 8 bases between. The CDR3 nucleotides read TGTGCCAGCAGCCCCCTTCCCTATGGCTACACCTTC. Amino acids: CASSPLPYGYTF.

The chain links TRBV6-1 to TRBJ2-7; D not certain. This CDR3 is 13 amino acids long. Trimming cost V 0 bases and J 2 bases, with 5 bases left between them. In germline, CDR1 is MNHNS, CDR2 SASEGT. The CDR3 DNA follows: TGTGCCAGCAGTGAAGCGGTAACCTACGAGCAGTACTTC. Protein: CASSEAVTYEQYF.

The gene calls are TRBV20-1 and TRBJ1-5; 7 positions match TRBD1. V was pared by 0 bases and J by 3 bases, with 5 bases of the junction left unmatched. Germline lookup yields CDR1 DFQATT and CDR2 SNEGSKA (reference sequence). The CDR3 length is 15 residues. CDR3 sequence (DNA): TGCAGTGCTAGAGATCAGGGGGGCCTCAATCAGCCCCAGCATTTT. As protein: CSARDQGGLNQPQHF.

The CDR3 is CASSHDRDFYGYTF. Here the CDR3 DNA reads TGTGCCAGCAGCCACGACAGGGACTTCTATGGCTACACCTTC. The V and J genes are TRBV5-5 and TRBJ1-2, with 7 bases identical to TRBD1. Germline-derived CDR1 and CDR2 are SGHKS and YYEKEE (reference sequence). The trim removed 4 bases at V and 4 bases at J, leaving 7 bases unmatched. The CDR3 is 14 residues long.

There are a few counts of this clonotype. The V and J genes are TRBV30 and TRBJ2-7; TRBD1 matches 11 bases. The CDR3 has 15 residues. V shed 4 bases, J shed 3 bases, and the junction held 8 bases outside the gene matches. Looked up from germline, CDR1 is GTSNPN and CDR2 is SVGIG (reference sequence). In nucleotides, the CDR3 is TGTGCCTGGAAGATCGCCGGGACAGGGGGCTACGAGCAGTACTTC. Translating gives CAWKIAGTGGYEQYF.

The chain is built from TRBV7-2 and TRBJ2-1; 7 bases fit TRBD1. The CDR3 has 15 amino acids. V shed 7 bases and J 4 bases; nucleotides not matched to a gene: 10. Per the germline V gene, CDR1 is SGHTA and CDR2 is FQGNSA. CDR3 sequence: CASTLGGLKYNEQFF. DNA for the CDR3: TGTGCCAGCACCCTAGGGGGCCTAAAATACAATGAGCAGTTCTTC. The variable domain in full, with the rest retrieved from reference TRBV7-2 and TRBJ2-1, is GAGVSQSPSNKVTEKGKDVELRCDPISGHTALYWYRQSLGQGLEFLIYFQGNSAPDKSGLPSDRFSAERTGGSVSTLTIQRTQQEDSAVYLCASTLGGLKYNEQFFGPGTRLTVL.

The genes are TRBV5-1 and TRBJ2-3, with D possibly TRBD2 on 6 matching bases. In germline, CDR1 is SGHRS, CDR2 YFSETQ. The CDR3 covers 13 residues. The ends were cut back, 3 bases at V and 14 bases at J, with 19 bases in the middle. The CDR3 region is CASSSGRGPRRYF. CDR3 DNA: TGCGCCAGCAGCTCCGGGCGGGGACCAAGGCGGTATTTT.

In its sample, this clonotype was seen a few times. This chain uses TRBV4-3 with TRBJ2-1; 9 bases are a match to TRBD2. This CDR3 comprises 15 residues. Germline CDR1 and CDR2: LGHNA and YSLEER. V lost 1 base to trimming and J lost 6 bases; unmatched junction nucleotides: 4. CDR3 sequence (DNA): TGCGCCAGCAGCCAAGCGGGCGGGGGGGCCAATGAGCAGTTCTTC. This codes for CASSQAGGGANEQFF.

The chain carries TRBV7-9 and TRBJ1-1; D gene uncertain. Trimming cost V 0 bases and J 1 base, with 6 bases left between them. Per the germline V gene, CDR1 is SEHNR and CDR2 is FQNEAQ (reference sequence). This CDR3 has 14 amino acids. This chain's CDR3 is CASSLAVTNTEAFF. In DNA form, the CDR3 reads TGTGCCAGCAGCTTAGCGGTGACGAACACTGAAGCTTTCTTT.

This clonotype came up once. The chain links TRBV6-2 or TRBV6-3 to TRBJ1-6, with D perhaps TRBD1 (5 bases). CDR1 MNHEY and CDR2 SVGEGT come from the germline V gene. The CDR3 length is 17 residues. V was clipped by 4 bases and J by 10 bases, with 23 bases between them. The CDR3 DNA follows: TGTGCCAGCAGTTTAACAGACGGGACCAGTCCGAAGTCACCCCTCCACTTT. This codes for CASSLTDGTSPKSPLHF.

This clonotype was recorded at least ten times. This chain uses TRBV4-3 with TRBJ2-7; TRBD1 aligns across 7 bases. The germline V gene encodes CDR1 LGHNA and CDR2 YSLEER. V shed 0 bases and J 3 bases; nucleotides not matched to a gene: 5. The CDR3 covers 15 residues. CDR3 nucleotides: TGCGCCAGCAGCCAAGATAGACAGGGTGACTACGAGCAGTACTTC. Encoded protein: CASSQDRQGDYEQYF.

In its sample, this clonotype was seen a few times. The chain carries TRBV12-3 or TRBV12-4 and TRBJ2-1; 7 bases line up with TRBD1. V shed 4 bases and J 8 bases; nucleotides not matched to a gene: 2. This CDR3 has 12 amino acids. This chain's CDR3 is CASSSGGHEQFF. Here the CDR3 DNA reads TGTGCCAGCAGTTCAGGGGGTCATGAGCAGTTCTTC.

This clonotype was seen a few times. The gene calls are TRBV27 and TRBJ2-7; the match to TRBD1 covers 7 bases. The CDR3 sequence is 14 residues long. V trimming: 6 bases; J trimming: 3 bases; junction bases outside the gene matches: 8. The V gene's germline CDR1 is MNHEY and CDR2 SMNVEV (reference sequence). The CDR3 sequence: CASSPTGSFYEQYF. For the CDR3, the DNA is TGTGCCAGCAGCCCGACAGGGAGTTTCTACGAGCAGTACTTC.

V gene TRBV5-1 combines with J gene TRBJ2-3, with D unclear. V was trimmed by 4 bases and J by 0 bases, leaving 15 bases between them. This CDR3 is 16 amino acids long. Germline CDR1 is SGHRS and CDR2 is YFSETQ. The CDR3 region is CASSPASAGSTDTQYF. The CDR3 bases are TGCGCCAGCAGCCCCGCGTCGGCAGGAAGCACAGATACGCAGTATTTT.

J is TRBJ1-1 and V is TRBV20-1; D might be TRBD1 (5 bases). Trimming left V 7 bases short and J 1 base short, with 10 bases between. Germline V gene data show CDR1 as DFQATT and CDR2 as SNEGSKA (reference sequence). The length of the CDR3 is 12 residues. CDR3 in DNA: TGCAGTGTCGAGGACACGAACACTGAAGCTTTCTTT. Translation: CSVEDTNTEAFF.

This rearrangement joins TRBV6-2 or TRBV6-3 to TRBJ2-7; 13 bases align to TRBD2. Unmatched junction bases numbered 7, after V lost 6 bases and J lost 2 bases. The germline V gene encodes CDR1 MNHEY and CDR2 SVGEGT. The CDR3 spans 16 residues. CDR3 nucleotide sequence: TGTGCCAGCAGACTAACCGGGACTAGCGGGGCCTACGAGCAGTACTTC. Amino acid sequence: CASRLTGTSGAYEQYF.

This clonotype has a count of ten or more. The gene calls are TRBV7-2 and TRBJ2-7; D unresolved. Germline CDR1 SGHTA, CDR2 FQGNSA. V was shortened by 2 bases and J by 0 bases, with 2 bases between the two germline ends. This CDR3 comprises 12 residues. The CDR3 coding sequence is TGTGCCAGCAGCTTAATCTCCTACGAGCAGTACTTC. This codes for CASSLISYEQYF. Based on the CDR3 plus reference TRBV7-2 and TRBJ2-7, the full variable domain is GAGVSQSPSNKVTEKGKDVELRCDPISGHTALYWYRQSLGQGLEFLIYFQGNSAPDKSGLPSDRFSAERTGGSVSTLTIQRTQQEDSAVYLCASSLISYEQYFGPGTRLTVT.

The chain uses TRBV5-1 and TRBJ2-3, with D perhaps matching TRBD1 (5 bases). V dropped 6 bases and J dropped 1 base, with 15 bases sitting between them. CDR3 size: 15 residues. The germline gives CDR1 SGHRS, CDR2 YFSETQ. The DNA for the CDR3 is TGCGCCAGCAAATATTTGACAGCCCGCACAGATACGCAGTATTTT. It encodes CASKYLTARTDTQYF.

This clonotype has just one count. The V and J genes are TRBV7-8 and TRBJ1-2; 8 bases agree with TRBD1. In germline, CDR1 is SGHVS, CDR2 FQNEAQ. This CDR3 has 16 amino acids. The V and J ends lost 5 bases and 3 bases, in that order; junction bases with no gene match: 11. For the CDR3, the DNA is TGTGCCAGCAGCCTCCGACCAGGGGGCGCAGACTATGGCTACACCTTC. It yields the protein CASSLRPGGADYGYTF.

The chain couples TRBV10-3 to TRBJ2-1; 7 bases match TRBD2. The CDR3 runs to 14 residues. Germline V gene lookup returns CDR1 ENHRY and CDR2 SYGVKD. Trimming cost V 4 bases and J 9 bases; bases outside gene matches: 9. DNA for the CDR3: TGTGCCATCAGTGTCGCGGGGGAGCCTTCTGAGCAGTTCTTC. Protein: CAISVAGEPSEQFF.

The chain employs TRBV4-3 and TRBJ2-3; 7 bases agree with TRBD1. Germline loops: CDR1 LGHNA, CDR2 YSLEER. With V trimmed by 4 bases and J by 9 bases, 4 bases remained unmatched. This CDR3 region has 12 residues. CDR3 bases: TGCGCCAGCAGCCTCCACAGGGGAACGCAGTATTTT. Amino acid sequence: CASSLHRGTQYF.

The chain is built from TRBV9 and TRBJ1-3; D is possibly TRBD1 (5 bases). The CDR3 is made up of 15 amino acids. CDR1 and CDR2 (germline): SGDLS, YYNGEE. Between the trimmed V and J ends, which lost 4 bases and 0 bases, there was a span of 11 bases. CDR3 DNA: TGTGCCAGCAGCCCCCGGGACCACTCTGGAAACACCATATATTTT. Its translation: CASSPRDHSGNTIYF.

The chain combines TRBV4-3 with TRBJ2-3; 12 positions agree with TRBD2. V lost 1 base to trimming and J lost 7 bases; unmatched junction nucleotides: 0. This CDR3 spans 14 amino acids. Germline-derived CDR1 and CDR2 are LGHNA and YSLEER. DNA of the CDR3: TGCGCCAGCAGCCAAGGGACTAGCGGGAATACGCAGTATTTT. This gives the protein CASSQGTSGNTQYF.

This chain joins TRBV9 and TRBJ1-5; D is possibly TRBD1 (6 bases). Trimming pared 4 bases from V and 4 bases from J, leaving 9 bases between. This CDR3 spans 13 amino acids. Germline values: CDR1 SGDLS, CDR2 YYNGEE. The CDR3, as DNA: TGTGCCAGCAGCTTTACAGGGAATCAGCCCCAGCATTTT. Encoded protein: CASSFTGNQPQHF.

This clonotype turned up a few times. Written as DNA, the CDR3 is TGTGCCACCAGCAGGGACAGGGTGACCACAGATACGCAGTATTTT. This codes for CATSRDRVTTDTQYF. V usage is TRBV15 and J usage is TRBJ2-3, with TRBD1 matching 8 bases. The CDR3 loop spans 15 amino acids. J lost 2 bases, V lost 3 bases, and 4 bases had no gene match. Germline CDR1 is LNHNV and CDR2 is YYDKDF (reference sequence).

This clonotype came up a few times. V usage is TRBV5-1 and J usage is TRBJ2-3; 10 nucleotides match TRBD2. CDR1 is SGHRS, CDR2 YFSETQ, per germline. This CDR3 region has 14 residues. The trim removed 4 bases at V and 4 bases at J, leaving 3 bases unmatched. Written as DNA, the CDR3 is TGCGCCAGCAGCCTAGCGGGGGATTCAGATACGCAGTATTTT. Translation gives CASSLAGDSDTQYF.

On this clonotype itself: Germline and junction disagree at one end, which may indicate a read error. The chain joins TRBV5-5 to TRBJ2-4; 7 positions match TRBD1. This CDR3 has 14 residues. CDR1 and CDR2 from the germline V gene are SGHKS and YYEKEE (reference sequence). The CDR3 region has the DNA TGTGCCAGCGGCTTGTCCCCAGGGGGTGGTGAGCAGTACTTC. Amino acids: CASGLSPGGGEQYF.

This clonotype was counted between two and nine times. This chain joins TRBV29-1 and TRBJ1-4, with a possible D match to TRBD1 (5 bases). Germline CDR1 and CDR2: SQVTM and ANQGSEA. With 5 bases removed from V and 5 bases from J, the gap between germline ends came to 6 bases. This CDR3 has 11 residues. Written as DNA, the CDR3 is TGCAGCGTTCGGGGGAATGAAAAACTGTTTTTT. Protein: CSVRGNEKLFF.

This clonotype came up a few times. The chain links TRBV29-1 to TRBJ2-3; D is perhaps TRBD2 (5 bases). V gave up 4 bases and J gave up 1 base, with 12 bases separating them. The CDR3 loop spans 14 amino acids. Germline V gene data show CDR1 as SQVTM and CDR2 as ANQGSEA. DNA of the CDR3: TGCAGCGTTGGAATCCTAGCAGGCACAGATACGCAGTATTTT. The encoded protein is CSVGILAGTDTQYF.

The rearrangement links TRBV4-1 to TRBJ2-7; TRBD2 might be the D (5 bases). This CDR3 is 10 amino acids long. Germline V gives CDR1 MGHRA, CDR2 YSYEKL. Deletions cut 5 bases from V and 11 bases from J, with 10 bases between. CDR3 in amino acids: CASSGETKYF. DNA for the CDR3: TGCGCCAGCAGCGGGGAGACCAAGTACTTC.